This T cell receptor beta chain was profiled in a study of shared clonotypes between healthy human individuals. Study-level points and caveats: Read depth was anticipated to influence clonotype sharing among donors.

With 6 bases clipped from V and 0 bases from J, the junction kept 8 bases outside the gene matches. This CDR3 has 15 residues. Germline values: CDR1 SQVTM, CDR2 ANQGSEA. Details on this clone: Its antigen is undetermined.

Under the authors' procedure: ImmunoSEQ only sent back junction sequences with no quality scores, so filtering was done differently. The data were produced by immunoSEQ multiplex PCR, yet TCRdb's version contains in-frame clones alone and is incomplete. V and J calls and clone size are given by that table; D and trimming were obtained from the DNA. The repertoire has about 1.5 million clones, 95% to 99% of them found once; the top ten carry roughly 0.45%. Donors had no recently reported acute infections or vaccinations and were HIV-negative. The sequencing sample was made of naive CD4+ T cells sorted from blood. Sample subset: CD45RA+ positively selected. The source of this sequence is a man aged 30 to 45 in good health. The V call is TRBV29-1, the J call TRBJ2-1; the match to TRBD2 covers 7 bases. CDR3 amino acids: CSVLDGGSSYNEQFF. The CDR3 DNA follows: TGCAGCGTCCTAGACGGGGGGAGCTCCTACAATGAGCAGTTCTTC.